This T cell receptor beta chain was retrieved from a study of cytomegalovirus exposure and HLA in healthy donors. Assay: immunoSEQ multiplex PCR; the TCRdb copy retains only in-frame clones and omits some. The sample has 100,000 to 150,000 clones, about 93% seen once. This TCR was sampled from a woman between 18 and 29 years old in good health and CMV-seronegative. Sequencing was performed on PBMCs.

The CDR3 sequence: CSVEDHETGGFTDTQYF. The CDR3 nucleotides read TGCAGCGTTGAAGATCATGAGACAGGCGGTTTCACAGATACGCAGTATTTT. This sequence joins TRBV29-1 and TRBJ2-3; TRBD1 might be the D (6 bases). CDR1 SQVTM and CDR2 ANQGSEA come from the germline V gene. This CDR3 is 17 amino acids long. Trimming removed 0 bases from V and 2 bases from J, with 18 bases in between.